The present TCR beta chain was sequenced within a study of PD-L1 blockade in urothelial cancer. Sequencing was performed with immunoSEQ multiplex PCR; in TCRdb, only in-frame clones are kept and a portion is missing. This sample carries 50,000 or so clones, more than 70% of them seen once, and the ten largest clones take approximately 23%. CDR1 and CDR2 from the germline V gene are SGHVS and FQNEAQ. The junction had 15 bases not matched to a gene; V was cut back by 1 base and J by 4 bases. The CDR3 covers 19 residues. Time point: pretreatment peripheral blood. The chain couples TRBV7-8 to TRBJ2-1; 8 nucleotides align to TRBD2. The receptor comes from a man aged 55 to 70 with urothelial cancer. The sample in question was PBMCs, obtained around atezolizumab (anti-PD-L1) treatment. Here the CDR3 reads CASSLDGRRASGSYNEQFF. CDR3 DNA: TGTGCCAGCAGCTTAGATGGAAGACGGGCTAGCGGGTCTTACAATGAGCAGTTCTTC. Filled out from reference TRBV7-8 and TRBJ2-1, the complete variable domain reads GAGVSQSPRYKVAKRGQDVALRCDPISGHVSLFWYQQALGQGPEFLTYFQNEAQLDKSGLPSDRFFAERPEGSVSTLKIQRTQQEDSAVYLCASSLDGRRASGSYNEQFFGPGTRLTVL.